These T cell receptor beta chains were read from a single sample in a study of cytomegalovirus exposure and HLA in healthy donors. Clones were read by immunoSEQ multiplex PCR, and TCRdb kept only the in-frame ones, dropping some. The sample shows about 120,000 clones, more than 70% of them seen only once. Sequenced input: PBMCs. These receptors were obtained from a woman in her 30s in good health and CMV-seronegative. The CDR3 runs from the conserved cysteine through the conserved F or W. A D gene is named only where the DNA matches it firmly. The size entry is marked missing in some rows and otherwise reads once, few, many or a size class.

j_gene	abundance	v_gene	d_gene	CDR3aa	CDR3nt
TRBJ2-1	once	TRBV7-6	TRBD2	CASSLDPAGVGNEQFF	TGTGCCAGCAGCTTAGATCCAGCGGGGGTTGGGAATGAGCAGTTCTTC
TRBJ2-3	NA	TRBV5-6	NA	CASSSDGGRSDTQYF	TGTGCCAGCAGCTCTGACGGGGGGCGGTCAGATACGCAGTATTTT
TRBJ1-4	NA	TRBV5-1	TRBD1	CASRNRGTGDEKLFF	TGCGCCAGCCGTAACAGGGGGACGGGGGATGAAAAACTGTTTTTT
TRBJ2-5	NA	TRBV11-2	TRBD1	CASSQGEETQYF	TGTGCCAGCAGCCAGGGGGAGGAGACCCAGTACTTC
TRBJ2-3	NA	TRBV7-9	TRBD2	CASSLALSSGTTDTQYF	TGTGCCAGCAGCTTAGCGTTGTCTAGCGGGACTACAGATACGCAGTATTTT
TRBJ1-4	NA	TRBV7-6	NA	CASSLGAAATNEKLFF	TGTGCCAGCAGCTTAGGCGCCGCTGCAACTAATGAAAAACTGTTTTTT
TRBJ2-7	once	TRBV6-1	NA	CASSDNEVSEQYF	TGTGCCAGCAGTGACAATGAGGTGTCCGAGCAGTACTTC
TRBJ1-4	NA	TRBV7-9	TRBD1	CASSSPWDRQGEKLFF	TGTGCCAGCAGCTCCCCATGGGACAGGCAGGGGGAAAAACTGTTTTTT
TRBJ2-2	once	TRBV6-1	NA	CASSRQVASTGELFF	TGTGCCAGCAGCCGGCAGGTTGCGAGCACCGGGGAGCTGTTTTTT
TRBJ2-7	NA	TRBV7-9	TRBD2	CASYGTSETIYEQYF	TGTGCCAGCTACGGGACTAGCGAAACCATCTACGAGCAGTACTTC
TRBJ2-5	NA	TRBV15	NA	CATSSPQGGQETQYF	TGTGCCACCAGCAGTCCCCAAGGGGGCCAAGAGACCCAGTACTTC
TRBJ2-7	NA	TRBV9	TRBD2	CASSVAQRGYEQYF	TGTGCCAGCAGCGTAGCCCAGCGGGGGTACGAGCAGTACTTC
TRBJ2-1	NA	TRBV5-1	NA	CASSFIVTDNEQFF	TGCGCCAGCAGCTTCATCGTGACAGACAATGAGCAGTTCTTC
TRBJ2-2	many	TRBV5-4	TRBD1	CASSTPYRGERAGELFF	TGTGCCAGCAGCACCCCATACAGGGGAGAGAGGGCCGGGGAGCTGTTTTTT
TRBJ2-1	once	TRBV6-1	TRBD2	CASRYSGEGEQFF	TGTGCCAGCAGATATAGCGGGGAAGGTGAGCAGTTCTTC
TRBJ1-1	NA	TRBV5-1	NA	CASSLAPGQLMNTEAFF	TGCGCCAGCAGCTTGGCCCCGGGACAACTCATGAACACTGAAGCTTTCTTT
TRBJ2-7	NA	TRBV5-6	TRBD1	CASSLEGTGPADEQYF	TGTGCCAGCAGCTTGGAGGGGACAGGGCCTGCCGACGAGCAGTACTTC
TRBJ1-1	NA	TRBV6-5	NA	CASSNPVTGNTEAFF	TGTGCCAGCAGCAACCCCGTGACAGGAAACACTGAAGCTTTCTTT
TRBJ1-4	NA	TRBV2	NA	CASSEGSGATNEKLFF	TGTGCCAGCAGTGAAGGGTCAGGCGCAACTAATGAAAAACTGTTTTTT
TRBJ1-5	NA	TRBV19	TRBD1	CATARTGTYSNQPQHF	TGTGCCACTGCACGGACAGGGACCTATAGCAATCAGCCCCAGCATTTT
TRBJ2-7	few	TRBV4-2	TRBD1	CASSDRTGFDEQYF	TGTGCCAGCAGCGACCGGACAGGGTTTGACGAGCAGTACTTC
TRBJ1-5	NA	TRBV19	TRBD1	CASSTRDRVQPQHF	TGTGCCAGTAGTACCCGGGACAGGGTACAGCCCCAGCATTTT
TRBJ1-2	NA	TRBV18	NA	CASSPRPGDNYGYTF	TGTGCCAGCTCACCTCGTCCCGGGGACAATTATGGCTACACCTTC
TRBJ2-1	NA	TRBV5-1	NA	CASSFPETADNEQFF	TGCGCCAGCAGCTTTCCGGAGACAGCAGACAATGAGCAGTTCTTC
TRBJ2-3	few	TRBV6-1	TRBD2	CASSEGGSSTDTQYF	TGTGCCAGCAGTGAAGGCGGGAGCAGCACAGATACGCAGTATTTT
TRBJ1-6	NA	TRBV9	TRBD1	CASSALGQGGQSPLHF	TGTGCCAGCAGCGCCCTAGGACAGGGGGGGCAGTCACCCCTCCACTTT
TRBJ2-4	NA	TRBV30	TRBD1	CAWRGQTKNIQYF	TGTGCCTGGAGGGGACAGACCAAAAACATTCAGTACTTC
TRBJ1-2	NA	TRBV5-1	NA	CASSVGQQTDGYTF	TGCGCCAGCAGCGTAGGACAGCAAACGGATGGCTACACCTTC
TRBJ1-4	NA	TRBV19	TRBD1	CASRTSGQGGIAKLFF	TGTGCCAGTAGGACTTCGGGACAGGGTGGTATTGCGAAACTGTTTTTT
TRBJ1-1	NA	TRBV2	NA	CASSEDGGKWGMNTEAFF	TGTGCCAGCAGTGAAGATGGGGGGAAATGGGGGATGAACACTGAAGCTTTCTTT
TRBJ1-2	NA	TRBV2	NA	CASMGRVIYGYTF	TGTGCCAGCATGGGGAGGGTAATCTATGGCTACACCTTC
TRBJ2-1	NA	TRBV11-3	NA	CASSRTESYNEQFF	TGTGCCAGCAGCCGGACTGAGTCCTACAATGAGCAGTTCTTC
TRBJ1-1	NA	TRBV13	TRBD1	CASSSQTGGDTEAFF	TGTGCCAGCAGCAGCCAGACAGGGGGCGACACTGAAGCTTTCTTT
TRBJ2-1	NA	TRBV10-3	TRBD2	CAISGLAGGLGNEQFF	TGTGCCATCAGTGGGCTAGCGGGGGGGCTTGGAAATGAGCAGTTCTTC
TRBJ2-2	once	TRBV7-2	NA	CASSLGGSTGELFF	TGTGCCAGCAGCTTAGGGGGCTCTACCGGGGAGCTGTTTTTT
TRBJ2-3	few	TRBV11-3	NA	CASSSGADTQYF	TGTGCCAGCAGCTCAGGGGCAGATACGCAGTATTTT
TRBJ2-5	NA	TRBV2	NA	CASSADTGSGETQYF	TGTGCCAGCAGCGCTGATACAGGGTCCGGGGAGACCCAGTACTTC
TRBJ2-1	NA	TRBV27	TRBD1	CASSSGTGGRNEQFF	TGTGCCAGCAGCTCTGGGACAGGGGGACGAAATGAGCAGTTCTTC
TRBJ1-5	NA	TRBV2	TRBD1	CASSDRDSYQPQHF	TGTGCCAGCAGTGATCGGGACAGCTATCAGCCCCAGCATTTT
TRBJ2-3	once	TRBV19	NA	CASSFSLGADTQYF	TGTGCCAGTAGTTTTAGCTTAGGGGCGGATACGCAGTATTTT
TRBJ2-2	NA	TRBV5-6	NA	CASSLVGAQELFF	TGTGCCAGCAGCTTGGTAGGGGCGCAGGAGCTGTTTTTT
TRBJ2-7	NA	TRBV15	NA	CATSRDRVGSEQYF	TGTGCCACCAGCAGAGACAGGGTCGGGAGCGAGCAGTACTTC
TRBJ2-5	NA	TRBV4-2	TRBD2	CASSQNPGTSIPETQYF	TGTGCCAGCAGCCAAAACCCCGGGACTAGCATTCCAGAGACCCAGTACTTC
TRBJ1-1	NA	TRBV5-1	TRBD1	CASSPPITGGNTEAFF	TGCGCCAGCAGCCCGCCAATAACAGGGGGGAACACTGAAGCTTTCTTT
TRBJ2-3	once	TRBV6-1	NA	CASSSSDTQYF	TGTGCCAGCAGTTCTTCAGATACGCAGTATTTT
TRBJ2-1	NA	TRBV19	NA	CASSIVGTGSVSVFF	NA
TRBJ1-2	NA	TRBV25-1	NA	CASSEFGDGYTF	TGTGCCAGCAGTGAATTCGGGGATGGCTACACCTTC